Following are 26 T cell receptor beta chains from one sample sequenced in a study of shared clonotypes between healthy human individuals. Clones were sequenced by immunoSEQ multiplex PCR, and TCRdb holds only the in-frame ones, with some missing. The table records more than 150,000 clones, roughly 70% of them present only once. Sequenced input: memory CD4+ T cells sorted from blood. Subset here: CD45RA-negative fraction. These receptors were collected from a man aged 30-40 years in good health.

This chain connects TRBV11-3 to TRBJ2-1; possible D gene TRBD1, 6 bases. The CDR3 is 16 amino acids. Trimming removed 5 bases from V and 6 bases from J, with 20 bases in between. Germline V gene sequence: CDR1 SGHNT, CDR2 YENEEA. The CDR3 DNA follows: TGTGCCAGCAGCCCAGACGTTGGGGGCTTGGTCAATGAGCAGTTCTTC. Translated: CASSPDVGGLVNEQFF.

This clone showed up just once. The junction differs from germline at one of its ends, possibly a read error. The genes are TRBV19 and TRBJ2-6; D gene uncertain. Germline V gene lookup returns CDR1 LNHDA and CDR2 SQIVND (reference sequence). The CDR3 consists of 12 residues. This CDR3 reads CGSSSGANVLTF. DNA for the CDR3: TGTGGCAGTAGCTCTGGGGCCAACGTCCTGACTTTC.

Regarding this clone: This may come from a read error, since a much larger clone is one base off. The chain combines TRBV27 with TRBJ2-1; no clear D. The CDR3 consists of 13 residues. The ends were cut back, 10 bases at V and 7 bases at J, with 17 bases in the middle. Germline CDR1 reads MNHEY; CDR2 reads SMNVEV (reference sequence). The CDR3 reads CANSRWTGNEQFF. The CDR3 region has the DNA TGTGCCAACAGCCGCTGGACCGGGAATGAGCAGTTCTTC.

V usage is TRBV10-3 and J usage is TRBJ1-2; tentatively, D is TRBD1 (6 bases). The V end was cut by 10 bases, the J end by 3 bases, with 24 bases between. This CDR3 comprises 16 residues. Per germline, CDR1 ENHRY and CDR2 SYGVKD. Here the CDR3 DNA reads TGTGCCACACAAGGACACAGGGAGGAAGCCGACTATGGCTACACCTTC. This gives the protein CATQGHREEADYGYTF.

The rearrangement links TRBV10-1 to TRBJ2-3, with TRBD2 as a possible D gene (5 bases). Trimming shortened V by 2 bases and J by 4 bases, and 16 bases separated the two germline ends. Germline V gives CDR1 WNHNN, CDR2 SYGVQD (reference sequence). CDR3 size: 16 residues. The DNA for the CDR3 is TGCGCCAGCAGTGAGGGTCGGCTAGTGAGGGCAGATACGCAGTATTTT. Translated, it gives CASSEGRLVRADTQYF.

The table lists this clone with a few counts. This chain uses TRBV5-6 with TRBJ2-7, with no clear D. CDR3 length: 13 amino acids. The V and J ends lost 1 base and 2 bases respectively, with 7 bases between them. The germline V gene encodes CDR1 SGHDT and CDR2 YYEEEE. This chain's CDR3 is CASSLRHTYEQYF. DNA for the CDR3: TGTGCCAGCAGCTTGCGGCATACCTACGAGCAGTACTTC.

This sequence joins TRBV7-8 and TRBJ1-2, with 8 nucleotides matching TRBD1. V was pared by 4 bases and J by 7 bases, with 8 bases of the junction left unmatched. CDR3 length: 14 amino acids. CDR1 SGHVS and CDR2 FQNEAQ come from the germline V gene. The CDR3 DNA reads as TGTGCCAGCAGCTCCGTGACAGGGGCGCCTGGCTACACCTTC. Its protein product is CASSSVTGAPGYTF. The full variable domain, its missing parts supplied by reference TRBV7-8 and TRBJ1-2, is GAGVSQSPRYKVAKRGQDVALRCDPISGHVSLFWYQQALGQGPEFLTYFQNEAQLDKSGLPSDRFFAERPEGSVSTLKIQRTQQEDSAVYLCASSSVTGAPGYTFGSGTRLTVV.

The rearrangement joins TRBV18 to TRBJ2-6; D remains unclear. V dropped 3 bases and J dropped 0 bases, with 6 bases sitting between them. CDR1 is KGHSH and CDR2 is LQKENI in the germline V gene. The CDR3 contains 15 residues. This chain's CDR3 is CASSPDFSGANVLTF. CDR3 DNA sequence: TGTGCCAGCTCACCCGACTTCTCTGGGGCCAACGTCCTGACTTTC.

This clone was seen a handful of times. This chain links TRBV19 with TRBJ2-5, with D perhaps matching TRBD1 (6 bases). Germline V lookup: CDR1 LNHDA, CDR2 SQIVND (reference sequence). This CDR3 is 13 amino acids long. Trimming removed 7 bases from V and 4 bases from J, with 13 bases in between. The CDR3: CASNTGPSETQYF. In DNA, the CDR3 is TGTGCCAGTAACACAGGGCCCTCAGAGACCCAGTACTTC. The full variable domain, with the rest looked up from reference TRBV19 and TRBJ2-5, is DGGITQSPKYLFRKEGQNVTLSCEQNLNHDAMYWYRQDPGQGLRLIYYSQIVNDFQKGDIAEGYSVSREKKESFPLTVTSAQKNPTAFYLCASNTGPSETQYFGPGTRLLVL.

The chain uses TRBV9 and TRBJ1-2; possible D gene TRBD1, 6 bases. The CDR3 loop spans 14 amino acids. Germline assignment: CDR1 SGDLS and CDR2 YYNGEE. V gave up 3 bases and J gave up 7 bases, with 16 bases separating them. CDR3 residues: CASSAPQGWGGYTF. DNA of the CDR3: TGTGCCAGCAGCGCTCCACAGGGATGGGGTGGCTACACCTTC.

V and J are TRBV7-9 and TRBJ2-3; D unclear. The V end lost 4 bases, the J end lost 4 bases, and 9 bases lay between the germline ends. The CDR3 has 13 residues. The germline V gene encodes CDR1 SEHNR and CDR2 FQNEAQ (reference sequence). The CDR3 region is CASSYLSADTQYF. In nucleotides, the CDR3 is TGTGCCAGCAGCTACTTGAGTGCAGATACGCAGTATTTT. Looking up the rest from reference TRBV7-9 and TRBJ2-3 gives the full variable domain: DTGVSQNPRHKITKRGQNVTFRCDPISEHNRLYWYRQTLGQGPEFLTYFQNEAQLEKSRLLSDRFSAERPKGSFSTLEIQRTEQGDSAMYLCASSYLSADTQYFGPGTRLTVL.

This clone appeared once. The chain has TRBV5-4 and TRBJ2-5; D gene unclear. The ends were cut back, 5 bases at V and 5 bases at J, with 16 bases in the middle. CDR1 and CDR2 from the germline V gene are SGHNT and YYREEE (reference sequence). CDR3 length equals 14 residues. CDR3 bases: TGTGCCAGCAGTCCCCGCCCGAGTGAGGAGACCCAGTACTTC. Its protein product is CASSPRPSEETQYF.

The chain uses TRBV11-2 and TRBJ2-7; D ambiguous. The germline V gene encodes CDR1 SGHAT and CDR2 FQNNGV. The CDR3 is 14 amino acids. The germline V and J ends were trimmed by 5 bases and 1 base, with 12 bases remaining between them. This CDR3 is CASSRDMGSYEQYF. In nucleotides, the CDR3 is TGTGCCAGCAGCCGAGACATGGGGTCCTACGAGCAGTACTTC.

The chain recombines TRBV7-1 with TRBJ2-7; 7 bases are a match to TRBD2. TRBV7-1 is treated as an ORF (open reading frame) with a function not yet certain. V trimming: 4 bases; J trimming: 4 bases; junction bases outside the gene matches: 7. The CDR3 runs to 14 residues. The CDR3 loop reads CASSLDGRRYEQYF. For the CDR3, the DNA is TGTGCCAGCAGCTTAGACGGGAGGAGATACGAGCAGTACTTC.

V is TRBV28 and J is TRBJ2-1; maybe TRBD1 (7 bases). V lost 5 bases and J 5 bases, leaving 19 bases between the germline ends. The CDR3 length is 16 residues. Per germline, CDR1 MDHEN and CDR2 SYDVKM. The CDR3, as DNA: TGTGCCAGCAGTCCCAACAGGGGATGGGGGGACAATGAGCAGTTCTTC. This translates into CASSPNRGWGDNEQFF.

This sequence joins TRBV4-2 and TRBJ2-7; D gene uncertain. The germline V and J ends were trimmed by 3 bases and 2 bases, with 14 bases remaining between them. The CDR3 is 15 amino acids. Germline CDR1 is LGHNA and CDR2 is YNFKEQ. CDR3 bases: TGTGCCAGCAGCCAGAGGTCGAGCCTCCCCTACGAGCAGTACTTC. This gives the protein CASSQRSSLPYEQYF.

The chain carries TRBV5-1 and TRBJ2-1; 13 bases map to TRBD2. Looked up from germline, CDR1 is SGHRS and CDR2 is YFSETQ. V lost 4 bases and J lost 10; bases outside the gene matches: 11. The CDR3 is 16 residues long. This chain's CDR3 is CASSPRSTSGRGEQFF. CDR3 nucleotides: TGCGCCAGCAGCCCCAGGAGCACTAGCGGGAGGGGGGAGCAGTTCTTC.

V is TRBV19 and J is TRBJ2-7, with TRBD2 matching 9 bases. The germline V gene has CDR1 LNHDA and CDR2 SQIVND (reference sequence). Trimming removed 3 bases from V and 2 bases from J; junction bases left unmatched: 8. The CDR3 has 16 residues. This CDR3 reads CASSISGSRGTYEQYF. In DNA form, the CDR3 reads TGTGCCAGTAGTATTAGCGGGAGTCGGGGGACCTACGAGCAGTACTTC.

The rearrangement joins TRBV5-1 to TRBJ2-6; D possibly corresponds to TRBD1 (6 bases). Deletions cut 1 base from V and 0 bases from J, with 14 bases between. Germline values: CDR1 SGHRS, CDR2 YFSETQ. The CDR3 loop spans 18 amino acids. The CDR3 nucleotides read TGCGCCAGCAGCTTGCTGACAGGACAAACCTCTGGGGCCAACGTCCTGACTTTC. Amino acid sequence: CASSLLTGQTSGANVLTF. Looking up the rest from reference TRBV5-1 and TRBJ2-6 gives the full variable domain: KAGVTQTPRYLIKTRGQQVTLSCSPISGHRSVSWYQQTPGQGLQFLFEYFSETQRNKGNFPGRFSGRQFSNSRSEMNVSTLELGDSALYLCASSLLTGQTSGANVLTFGAGSRLTVL.

This chain connects TRBV5-4 to TRBJ2-1; D not certain. The ends were cut back, 0 bases at V and 6 bases at J, with 16 bases in the middle. This CDR3 is built from 16 residues. Germline V gene sequence: CDR1 SGHNT, CDR2 YYREEE (reference sequence). The CDR3 is CASSLDAYSMGNEQFF. CDR3 in DNA: TGTGCCAGCAGCTTGGACGCCTACTCCATGGGCAATGAGCAGTTCTTC.

The V gene is TRBV6-5, the J gene TRBJ2-1; D may be TRBD1 (6 bases). Looked up from germline, CDR1 is MNHEY and CDR2 is SVGAGI. The germline V and J ends were trimmed by 10 bases and 1 base, with 11 bases remaining between them. This CDR3 is 13 amino acids long. CDR3 sequence reads: CAIRTGSYNEQFF. The CDR3 DNA is TGTGCCATCAGAACAGGGTCCTACAATGAGCAGTTCTTC.

J is TRBJ1-1 and V is TRBV19, with TRBD1 matching over 7 bases. Germline assignment: CDR1 LNHDA and CDR2 SQIVND (reference sequence). The CDR3 loop spans 17 amino acids. V lost 2 bases to trimming and J lost 1 base; unmatched junction nucleotides: 10. The DNA for the CDR3 is TGTGCCAGTAGTATATGGGGAGGGGGCCGGAGGAACACTGAAGCTTTCTTT. Amino acid sequence: CASSIWGGGRRNTEAFF. The variable domain in full, with the rest retrieved from reference TRBV19 and TRBJ1-1, is DGGITQSPKYLFRKEGQNVTLSCEQNLNHDAMYWYRQDPGQGLRLIYYSQIVNDFQKGDIAEGYSVSREKKESFPLTVTSAQKNPTAFYLCASSIWGGGRRNTEAFFGQGTRLTVV.

This CDR3 reads CASSIRQGAFGVAFF. DNA of the CDR3: TGTGCCAGTAGTATTCGACAGGGGGCCTTTGGTGTGGCTTTCTTT. This chain joins TRBV19 and TRBJ1-1; 10 nucleotides align to TRBD1. CDR1 is LNHDA, CDR2 SQIVND, per germline (reference sequence). The CDR3 is 15 amino acids. Losses at the gene ends were 3 bases for V and 11 bases for J; bases not matched to a gene: 12.

This clone was counted once. The chain recombines TRBV7-6 with TRBJ1-2; the D gene is possibly TRBD1 (5 bases). Trimming took off 5 bases at V and 1 base at J, with 11 bases between the two ends. This CDR3 is 14 amino acids long. Germline lookup yields CDR1 SGHVS and CDR2 FNYEAQ. DNA of the CDR3: TGTGCCAGCAGCGCGGGGACTGGTAACTATGGCTACACCTTC. It yields the protein CASSAGTGNYGYTF.

This clone has more than one count but fewer than ten. The chain couples TRBV5-1 to TRBJ1-1; 7 nucleotides line up with TRBD1. The CDR3 spans 14 residues. Germline CDR1 and CDR2: SGHRS and YFSETQ. The V gene end was trimmed by 4 bases and the J gene end by 6 bases; junction bases not matched to a gene: 9. The CDR3 reads CASSITTGSAEAFF. The CDR3 nucleotides are TGCGCCAGCAGCATCACGACAGGGAGCGCTGAAGCTTTCTTT.

This clone was seen only once. The J gene is TRBJ1-5, the V gene TRBV19, with D uncertain. Trimming took off 4 bases at V and 7 bases at J, with 11 bases between the two ends. From germline, CDR1 is LNHDA and CDR2 SQIVND (reference sequence). This CDR3 spans 13 amino acids. CDR3 residues: CASSKERWQPQHF. The CDR3 DNA follows: TGTGCCAGTAGTAAAGAAAGGTGGCAGCCCCAGCATTTT.